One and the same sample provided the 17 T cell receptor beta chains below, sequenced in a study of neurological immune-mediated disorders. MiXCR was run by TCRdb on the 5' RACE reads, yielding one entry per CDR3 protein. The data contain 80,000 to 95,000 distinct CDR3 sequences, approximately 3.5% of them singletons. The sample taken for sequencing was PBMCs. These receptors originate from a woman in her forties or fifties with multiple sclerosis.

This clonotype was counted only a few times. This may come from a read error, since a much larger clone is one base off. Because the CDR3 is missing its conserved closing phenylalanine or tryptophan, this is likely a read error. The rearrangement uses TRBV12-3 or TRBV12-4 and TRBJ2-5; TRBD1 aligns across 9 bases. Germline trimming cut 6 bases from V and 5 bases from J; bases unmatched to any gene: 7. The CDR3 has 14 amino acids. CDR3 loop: CASRPGTGWETQYI. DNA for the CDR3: TGTGCCAGCAGGCCCGGGACAGGGTGGGAGACCCAGTACATC.

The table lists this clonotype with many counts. The CDR3 protein is CATSRDWPRQGRYEQYF. The CDR3 nucleotides are TGTGCCACCAGCAGAGATTGGCCGAGACAGGGTAGATACGAGCAGTACTTC. The J gene is TRBJ2-7, the V gene TRBV15, with 7 bases aligning to TRBD1. CDR3 length equals 17 residues. Unmatched junction bases numbered 12, after V lost 0 bases and J lost 4 bases. Germline V CDR1 and CDR2: LNHNV, YYDKDF (reference sequence).

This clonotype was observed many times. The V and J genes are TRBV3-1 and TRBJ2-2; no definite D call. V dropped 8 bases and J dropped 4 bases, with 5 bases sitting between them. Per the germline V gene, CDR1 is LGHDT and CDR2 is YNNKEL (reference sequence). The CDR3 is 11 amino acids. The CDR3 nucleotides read TGTGCCAGCCGGGCCACCGGGGAGCTGTTTTTT. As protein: CASRATGELFF.

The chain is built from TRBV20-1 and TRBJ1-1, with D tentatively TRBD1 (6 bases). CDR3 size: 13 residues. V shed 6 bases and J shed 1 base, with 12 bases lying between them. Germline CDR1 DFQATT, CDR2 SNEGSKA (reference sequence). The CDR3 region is CSAVQGRNTEAFF. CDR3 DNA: TGCAGTGCGGTACAGGGTAGGAACACTGAAGCTTTCTTT.

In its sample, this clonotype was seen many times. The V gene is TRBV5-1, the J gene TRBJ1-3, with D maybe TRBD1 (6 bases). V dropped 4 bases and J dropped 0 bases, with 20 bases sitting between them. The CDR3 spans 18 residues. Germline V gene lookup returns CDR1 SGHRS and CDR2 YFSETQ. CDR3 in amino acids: CASSRFGGGGNSGNTIYF. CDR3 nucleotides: TGCGCCAGCAGCCGGTTCGGGGGCGGCGGCAACTCTGGAAACACCATATATTTT.

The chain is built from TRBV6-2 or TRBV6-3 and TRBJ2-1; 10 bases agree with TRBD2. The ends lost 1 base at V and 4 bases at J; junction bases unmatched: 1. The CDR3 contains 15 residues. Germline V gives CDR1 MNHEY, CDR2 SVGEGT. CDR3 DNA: TGTGCCAGCAGTTACTGGACTAGCGGTTACAATGAGCAGTTCTTC. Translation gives CASSYWTSGYNEQFF.

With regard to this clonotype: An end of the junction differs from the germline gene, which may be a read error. CDR3 nucleotide sequence: TGTGCCATCAGTGAGTCAGGGGTGCGTACGTATAATTCAACCCTCAACTTT. Protein product: CAISESGVRTYNSTLNF. The chain carries TRBV10-3 and TRBJ1-6, with D possibly TRBD1 on 5 matching bases. The CDR3 is 17 residues long. Germline CDR1 and CDR2: ENHRY and SYGVKD.

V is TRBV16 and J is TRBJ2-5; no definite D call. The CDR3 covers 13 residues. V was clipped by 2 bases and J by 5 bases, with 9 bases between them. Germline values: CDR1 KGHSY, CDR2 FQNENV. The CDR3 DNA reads TGTGCCAGCAGCCAAAACTATGGGGAGACCCAGTACTTC. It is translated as CASSQNYGETQYF.

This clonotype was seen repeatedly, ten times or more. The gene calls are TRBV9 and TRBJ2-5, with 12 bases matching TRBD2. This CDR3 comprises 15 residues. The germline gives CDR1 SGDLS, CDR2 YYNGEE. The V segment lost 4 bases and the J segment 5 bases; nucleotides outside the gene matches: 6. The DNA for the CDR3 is TGTGCCAGCAGCTTGAGACTAGCGGGGGAGGAGACCCAGTACTTC. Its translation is CASSLRLAGEETQYF.

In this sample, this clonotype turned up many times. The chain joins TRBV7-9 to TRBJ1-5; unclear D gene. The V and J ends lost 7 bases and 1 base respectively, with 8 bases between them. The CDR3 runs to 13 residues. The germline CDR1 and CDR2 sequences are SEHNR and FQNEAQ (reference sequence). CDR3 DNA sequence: TGTGCCAGCAAATCGGAGAGCAATCAGCCCCAGCATTTT. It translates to CASKSESNQPQHF.

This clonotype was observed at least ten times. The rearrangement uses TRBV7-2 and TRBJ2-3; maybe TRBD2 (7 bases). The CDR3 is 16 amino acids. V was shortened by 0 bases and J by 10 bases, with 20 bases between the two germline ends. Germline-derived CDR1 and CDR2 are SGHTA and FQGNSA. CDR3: CASSLARGAGPPPQYF. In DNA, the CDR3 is TGTGCCAGCAGCTTAGCCCGGGGGGCGGGGCCGCCGCCGCAGTATTTT.

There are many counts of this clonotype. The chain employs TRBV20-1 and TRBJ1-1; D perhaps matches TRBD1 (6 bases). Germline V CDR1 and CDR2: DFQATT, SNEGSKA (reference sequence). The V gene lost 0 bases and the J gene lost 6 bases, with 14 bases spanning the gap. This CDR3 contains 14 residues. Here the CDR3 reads CSAREYSGVPEAFF. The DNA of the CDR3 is TGCAGTGCTAGAGAATATTCAGGGGTTCCTGAAGCTTTCTTT.

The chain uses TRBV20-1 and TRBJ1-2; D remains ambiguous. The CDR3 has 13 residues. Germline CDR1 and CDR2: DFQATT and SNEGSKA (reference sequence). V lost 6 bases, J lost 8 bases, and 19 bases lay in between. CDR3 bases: TGCAGTGCGAAAACCCCCCGAGGACTGGGCTACACCTTC. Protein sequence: CSAKTPRGLGYTF.

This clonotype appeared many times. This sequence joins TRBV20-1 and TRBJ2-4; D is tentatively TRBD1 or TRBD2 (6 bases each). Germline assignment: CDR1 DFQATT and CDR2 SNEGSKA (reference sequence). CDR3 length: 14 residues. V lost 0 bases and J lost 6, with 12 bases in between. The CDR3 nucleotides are TGCAGTGCTAGAGATGAACAGGGAGGAAACATTCAGTACTTC. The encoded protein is CSARDEQGGNIQYF.

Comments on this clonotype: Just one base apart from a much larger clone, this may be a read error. The CDR3 reads CASSPGGQGQHQHF. The CDR3 nucleotides read TGTGCCAGCAGCCCAGGGGGCCAGGGTCAGCACCAGCATTTT. V gene TRBV7-9 combines with J gene TRBJ1-5, with 8 positions matching TRBD1. The CDR3 is 14 residues long. In germline, CDR1 is SEHNR, CDR2 FQNEAQ (reference sequence).

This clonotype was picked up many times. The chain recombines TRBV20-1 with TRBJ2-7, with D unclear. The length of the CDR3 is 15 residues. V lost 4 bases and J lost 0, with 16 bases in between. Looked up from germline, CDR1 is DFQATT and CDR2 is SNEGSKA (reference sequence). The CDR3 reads CSAIRQMSVSYEQYF. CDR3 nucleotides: TGCAGTGCTATCAGGCAGATGAGCGTCTCCTACGAGCAGTACTTC.

This CDR3 reads CASRGLQERKQFF. The CDR3 nucleotides are TGTGCCAGCAGGGGACTCCAGGAGCGGAAGCAGTTCTTC. The chain has TRBV12-3 or TRBV12-4 and TRBJ2-1, with D possibly matching TRBD2 (6 bases). V dropped 6 bases and J dropped 11 bases, with 17 bases sitting between them. The CDR3 is 13 amino acids.